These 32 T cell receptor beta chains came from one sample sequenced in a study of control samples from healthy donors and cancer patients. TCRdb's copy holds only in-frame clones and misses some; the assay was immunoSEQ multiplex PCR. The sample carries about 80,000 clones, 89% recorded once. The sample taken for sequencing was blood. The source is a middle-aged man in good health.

The CDR3 sequence: CSASGGEGRLPYEQYF. The CDR3 DNA follows: TGCAGTGCTAGTGGGGGGGAGGGCAGGCTACCCTACGAGCAGTACTTC. The gene calls are TRBV20-1 and TRBJ2-7; 7 bases match TRBD2. Germline V gene sequence: CDR1 DFQATT, CDR2 SNEGSKA (reference sequence). The CDR3 loop spans 16 amino acids. J lost 2 bases, V lost 3 bases, and 13 bases had no gene match.

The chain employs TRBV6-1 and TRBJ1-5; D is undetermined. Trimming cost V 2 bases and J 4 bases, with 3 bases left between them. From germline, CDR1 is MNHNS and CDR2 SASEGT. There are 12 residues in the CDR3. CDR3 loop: CASSERNQPQHF. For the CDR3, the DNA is TGTGCCAGCAGTGAACGGAATCAGCCCCAGCATTTT.

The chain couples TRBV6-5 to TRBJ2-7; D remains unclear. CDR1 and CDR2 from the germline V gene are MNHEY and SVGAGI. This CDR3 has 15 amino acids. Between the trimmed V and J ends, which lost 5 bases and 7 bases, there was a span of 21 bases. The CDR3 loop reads CASSPFLTDGAEQYF. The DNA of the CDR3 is TGTGCCAGCAGTCCCTTCTTGACGGACGGAGCGGAGCAGTACTTC.

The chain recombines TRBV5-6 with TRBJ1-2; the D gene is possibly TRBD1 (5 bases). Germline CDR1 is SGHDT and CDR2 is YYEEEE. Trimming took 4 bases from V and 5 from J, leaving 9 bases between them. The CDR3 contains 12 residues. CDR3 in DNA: TGTGCCAGCAGCGGAGGGGAATATGGCTACACCTTC. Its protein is CASSGGEYGYTF.

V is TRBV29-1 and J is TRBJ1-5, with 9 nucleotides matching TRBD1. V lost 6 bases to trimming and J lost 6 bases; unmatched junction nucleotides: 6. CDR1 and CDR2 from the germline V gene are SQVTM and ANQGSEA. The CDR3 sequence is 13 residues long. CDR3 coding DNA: TGCAGCGTAGGGACAGGGATTAGTCAGCCCCAGCATTTT. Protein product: CSVGTGISQPQHF.

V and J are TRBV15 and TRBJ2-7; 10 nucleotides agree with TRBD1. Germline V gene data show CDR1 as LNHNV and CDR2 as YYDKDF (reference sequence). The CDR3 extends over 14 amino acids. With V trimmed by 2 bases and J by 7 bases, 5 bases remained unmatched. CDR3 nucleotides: TGTGCCACCAGCAGAAGACAGGGGGCGCGGGAGCAGTACTTC. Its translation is CATSRRQGAREQYF.

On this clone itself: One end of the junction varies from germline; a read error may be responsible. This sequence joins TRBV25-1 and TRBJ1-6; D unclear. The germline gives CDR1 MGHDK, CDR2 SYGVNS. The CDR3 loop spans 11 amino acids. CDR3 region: CASSESATGLF. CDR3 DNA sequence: TGTGCCAGCAGTGAATCAGCCACCGGCTTGTTT.

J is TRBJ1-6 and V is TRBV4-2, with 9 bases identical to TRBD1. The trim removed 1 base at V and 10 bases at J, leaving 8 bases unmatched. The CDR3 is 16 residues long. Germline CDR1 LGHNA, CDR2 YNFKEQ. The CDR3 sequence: CASSQGAGTGYSPLHF. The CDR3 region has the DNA TGTGCCAGCAGCCAAGGAGCCGGGACAGGGTACTCACCCCTCCACTTT.

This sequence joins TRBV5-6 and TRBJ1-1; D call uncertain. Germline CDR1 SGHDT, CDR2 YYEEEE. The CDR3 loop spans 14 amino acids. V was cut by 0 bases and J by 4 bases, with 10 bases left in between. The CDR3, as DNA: TGTGCCAGCAGCTTGGGTAGGGAAATCACTGAAGCTTTCTTT. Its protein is CASSLGREITEAFF.

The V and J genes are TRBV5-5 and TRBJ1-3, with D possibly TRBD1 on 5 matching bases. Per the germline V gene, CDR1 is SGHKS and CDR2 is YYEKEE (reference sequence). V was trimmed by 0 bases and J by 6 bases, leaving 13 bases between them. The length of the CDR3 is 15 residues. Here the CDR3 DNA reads TGTGCCAGCAGCTTGGAGCTGGGGGAGGTAAACACCATATATTTT. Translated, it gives CASSLELGEVNTIYF.

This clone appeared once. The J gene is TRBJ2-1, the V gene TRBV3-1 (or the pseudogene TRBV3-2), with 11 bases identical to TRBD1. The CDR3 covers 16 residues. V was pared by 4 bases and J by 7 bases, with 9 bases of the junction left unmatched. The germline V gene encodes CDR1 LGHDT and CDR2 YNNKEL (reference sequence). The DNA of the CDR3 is TGTGCCAGCAGCCTCCTACCGGGACAGGGGGGGAATGAGCAGTTCTTC. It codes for CASSLLPGQGGNEQFF.

The CDR3 coding sequence is TGTGCCAGTGGAGGGCCTCTGAACACTGAAGCTTTCTTT. Translation gives CASGGPLNTEAFF. J is TRBJ1-1 and V is TRBV19; no clear D gene. Deletions cut 8 bases from V and 0 bases from J, with 10 bases between. Germline V gene data show CDR1 as LNHDA and CDR2 as SQIVND (reference sequence). The CDR3 covers 13 residues.

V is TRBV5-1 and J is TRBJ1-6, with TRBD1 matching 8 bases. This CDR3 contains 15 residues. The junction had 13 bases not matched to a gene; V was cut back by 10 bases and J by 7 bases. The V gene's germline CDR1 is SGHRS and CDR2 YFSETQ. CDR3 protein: CASSGWGTGNSPLHF. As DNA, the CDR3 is TGCGCCTCCAGCGGGTGGGGGACAGGAAATTCACCCCTCCACTTT.

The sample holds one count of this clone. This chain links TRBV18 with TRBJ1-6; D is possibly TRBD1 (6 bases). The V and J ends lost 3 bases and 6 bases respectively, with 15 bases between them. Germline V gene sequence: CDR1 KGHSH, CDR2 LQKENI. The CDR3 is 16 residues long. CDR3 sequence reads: CASSPESGRGNSPLHF. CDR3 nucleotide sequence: TGTGCCAGCTCACCGGAGTCAGGCAGGGGTAATTCACCCCTCCACTTT.

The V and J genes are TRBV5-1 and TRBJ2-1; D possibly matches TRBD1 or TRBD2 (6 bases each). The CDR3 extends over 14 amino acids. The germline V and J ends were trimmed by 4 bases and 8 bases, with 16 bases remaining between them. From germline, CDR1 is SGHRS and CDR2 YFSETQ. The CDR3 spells CASSAGTLWDEQFF. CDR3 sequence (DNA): TGCGCCAGCAGCGCGGGGACACTTTGGGATGAGCAGTTCTTC. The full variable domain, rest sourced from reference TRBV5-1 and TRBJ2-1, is KAGVTQTPRYLIKTRGQQVTLSCSPISGHRSVSWYQQTPGQGLQFLFEYFSETQRNKGNFPGRFSGRQFSNSRSEMNVSTLELGDSALYLCASSAGTLWDEQFFGPGTRLTVL.

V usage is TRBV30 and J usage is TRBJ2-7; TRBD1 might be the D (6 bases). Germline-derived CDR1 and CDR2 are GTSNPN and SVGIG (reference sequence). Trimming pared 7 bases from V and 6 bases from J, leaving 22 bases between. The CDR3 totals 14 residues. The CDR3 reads CAFTGTRIMGEQYF. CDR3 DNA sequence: TGTGCCTTTACCGGGACAAGGATAATGGGCGAGCAGTACTTC.

Written as DNA, the CDR3 is TGTGCCTCGTCCAAGGGCAAGCGGGGGAAGATCGGGGAGCTGTTTTTT. It specifies CASSKGKRGKIGELFF. This rearrangement joins TRBV30 to TRBJ2-2; 8 bases align to TRBD2. The CDR3 has 16 amino acids. Germline CDR1 and CDR2: GTSNPN and SVGIG (reference sequence). Unmatched junction bases numbered 17, after V lost 7 bases and J lost 7 bases.

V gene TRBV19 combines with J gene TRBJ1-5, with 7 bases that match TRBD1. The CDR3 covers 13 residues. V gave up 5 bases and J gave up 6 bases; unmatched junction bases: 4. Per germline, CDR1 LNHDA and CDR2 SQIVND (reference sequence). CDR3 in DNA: TGTGCCAGTAGTGCACAGGGGAGTCAGCCCCAGCATTTT. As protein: CASSAQGSQPQHF.

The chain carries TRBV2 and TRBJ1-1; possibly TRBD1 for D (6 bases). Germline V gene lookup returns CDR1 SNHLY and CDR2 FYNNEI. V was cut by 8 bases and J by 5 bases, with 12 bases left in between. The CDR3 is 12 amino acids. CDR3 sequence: CASSTGQTEAFF. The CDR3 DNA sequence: TGTGCCAGCTCGACAGGCCAAACTGAAGCTTTCTTT. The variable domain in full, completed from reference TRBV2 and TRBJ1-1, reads EPEVTQTPSHQVTQMGQEVILRCVPISNHLYFYWYRQILGQKVEFLVSFYNNEISEKSEIFDDQFSVERPDGSNFTLKIRSTKLEDSAMYFCASSTGQTEAFFGQGTRLTVV.

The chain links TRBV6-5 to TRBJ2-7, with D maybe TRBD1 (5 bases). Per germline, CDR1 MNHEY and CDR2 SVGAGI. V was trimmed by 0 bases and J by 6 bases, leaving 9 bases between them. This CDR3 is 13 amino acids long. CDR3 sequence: CASSYSRQGEQYF. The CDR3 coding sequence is TGTGCCAGCAGTTACTCGAGGCAGGGCGAGCAGTACTTC.

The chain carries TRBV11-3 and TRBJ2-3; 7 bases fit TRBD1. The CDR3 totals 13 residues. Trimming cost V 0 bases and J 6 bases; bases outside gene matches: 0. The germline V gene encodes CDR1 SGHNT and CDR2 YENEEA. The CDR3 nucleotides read TGTGCCAGCAGCTTAGACAGGGGGGATACGCAGTATTTT. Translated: CASSLDRGDTQYF.

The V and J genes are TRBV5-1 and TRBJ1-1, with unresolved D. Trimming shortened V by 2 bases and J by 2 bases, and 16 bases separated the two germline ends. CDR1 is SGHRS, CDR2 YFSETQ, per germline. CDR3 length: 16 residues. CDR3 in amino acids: CASSLSSIGPNTEAFF. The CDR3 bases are TGCGCCAGCAGCTTATCCTCCATCGGGCCCAACACTGAAGCTTTCTTT.

This CDR3 reads CASANVGQGYEQYF. In DNA form, the CDR3 reads TGTGCCAGCGCCAATGTGGGACAGGGCTACGAGCAGTACTTC. The V and J genes are TRBV2 and TRBJ2-7, with TRBD1 matching over 9 bases. The CDR3 length is 14 residues. The J segment lost 3 bases and the V segment lost 8 bases, leaving 8 bases of the junction unmatched. CDR1 and CDR2 (germline): SNHLY, FYNNEI.

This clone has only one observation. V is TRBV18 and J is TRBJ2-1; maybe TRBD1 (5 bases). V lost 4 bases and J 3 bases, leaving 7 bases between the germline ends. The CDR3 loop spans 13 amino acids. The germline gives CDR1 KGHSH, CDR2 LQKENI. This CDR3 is CASSHDSYNEQFF. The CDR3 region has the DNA TGTGCCAGCTCACACGACAGCTACAATGAGCAGTTCTTC.

CDR3 amino acids: CAISVMRGSTDTQYF. The CDR3 region has the DNA TGTGCCATCAGTGTAATGCGGGGGAGCACAGATACGCAGTATTTT. V gene TRBV10-3 combines with J gene TRBJ2-3; 7 bases match TRBD2. CDR1 and CDR2 (germline): ENHRY, SYGVKD. The V segment lost 4 bases and the J segment 0 bases; nucleotides outside the gene matches: 4. CDR3 size: 15 residues.

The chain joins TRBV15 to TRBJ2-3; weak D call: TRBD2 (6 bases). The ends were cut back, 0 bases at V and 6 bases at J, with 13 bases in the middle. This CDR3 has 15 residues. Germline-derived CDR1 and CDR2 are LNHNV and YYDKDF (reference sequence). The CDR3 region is CATSRDGGNEDTQYF. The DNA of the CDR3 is TGTGCCACCAGCAGAGATGGGGGGAATGAGGATACGCAGTATTTT.

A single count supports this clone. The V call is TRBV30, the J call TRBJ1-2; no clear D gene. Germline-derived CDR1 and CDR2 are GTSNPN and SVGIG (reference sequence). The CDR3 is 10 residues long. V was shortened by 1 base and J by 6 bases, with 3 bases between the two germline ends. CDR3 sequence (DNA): TGTGCCTGGAGTGATGATGGCTACACCTTC. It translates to CAWSDDGYTF.

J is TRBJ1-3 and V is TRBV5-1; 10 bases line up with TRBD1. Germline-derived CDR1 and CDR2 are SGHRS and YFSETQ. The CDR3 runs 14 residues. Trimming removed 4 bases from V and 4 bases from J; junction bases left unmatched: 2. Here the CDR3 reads CASSGTGAGNTIYF. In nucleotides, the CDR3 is TGCGCCAGCAGCGGGACAGGGGCCGGAAACACCATATATTTT.

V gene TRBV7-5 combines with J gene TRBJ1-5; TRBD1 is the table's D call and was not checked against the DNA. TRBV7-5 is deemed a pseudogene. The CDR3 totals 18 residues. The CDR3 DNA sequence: TGTGCCAGAAGCTTAGGGGGACAGGGTATAGTAGGCAATCAGCCCCAGCATTTT. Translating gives CARSLGGQGIVGNQPQHF.

The CDR3 spells CASSPSVFGGGRGVNEQFF. CDR3 in DNA: TGCGCCAGCAGTCCTTCCGTATTCGGGGGGGGCCGAGGTGTTAATGAGCAGTTCTTC. This chain uses TRBV10-1 with TRBJ2-1; 8 nucleotides agree with TRBD2. CDR1 and CDR2 (germline): WNHNN, SYGVQD (reference sequence). The J segment lost 7 bases and the V segment lost 5 bases, leaving 22 bases of the junction unmatched. This CDR3 is 19 amino acids long.

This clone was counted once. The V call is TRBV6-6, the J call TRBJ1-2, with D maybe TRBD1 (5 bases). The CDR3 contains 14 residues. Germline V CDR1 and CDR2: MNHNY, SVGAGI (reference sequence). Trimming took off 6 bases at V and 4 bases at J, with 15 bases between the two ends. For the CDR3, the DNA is TGTGCCAGCAGCCCCACGCAGGGCTCCTATGGCTACACCTTC. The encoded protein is CASSPTQGSYGYTF.

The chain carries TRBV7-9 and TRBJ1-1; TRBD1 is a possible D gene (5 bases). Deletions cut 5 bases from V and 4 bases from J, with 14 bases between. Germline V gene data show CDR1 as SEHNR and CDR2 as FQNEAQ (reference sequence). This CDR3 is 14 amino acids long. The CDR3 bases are TGTGCCAGCAGCCCGAATGGGGGGAGCACTGAAGCTTTCTTT. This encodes CASSPNGGSTEAFF.